These 23 T cell receptor beta chains were sequenced from one sample in a study of T cells in women clearing cervical HPV infection. Measured with immunoSEQ multiplex PCR; TCRdb has only the in-frame clones, and not every one. This repertoire includes tens of thousands of clones. The specimen sequenced was blood buffy coat. The receptors come from a woman between 18 and 69 years old with a cervical HPV16 infection that either progressed to CIN3+ or cleared (not recorded which).

Notes on this clone: The CDR3 goes on 3 residues after the read ends, and that part is filled in from the germline J gene. The rearrangement uses TRBV5-1 and TRBJ1-4; D is possibly TRBD1 (6 bases). V was trimmed by 7 bases and J by 8 bases, leaving 21 bases between them. The CDR3 is 15 residues long. CDR1 SGHRS and CDR2 YFSETQ come from the germline V gene. This chain's CDR3 is CASALGAASGEKLFF. CDR3 DNA (partial): TGCGCCAGCGCGCTGGGGGCCGCGTCTGGCGAAAAA. The entire variable domain, with the rest obtained from reference TRBV5-1 and TRBJ1-4, is as follows: KAGVTQTPRYLIKTRGQQVTLSCSPISGHRSVSWYQQTPGQGLQFLFEYFSETQRNKGNFPGRFSGRQFSNSRSEMNVSTLELGDSALYLCASALGAASGEKLFFGSGTQLSVL.

Turning to this clone: Read sequence stops 3 residues before the CDR3 end, and the germline J gene provides the missing end. The chain recombines TRBV18 with TRBJ1-6, with D perhaps matching TRBD1 (5 bases). Germline V gene sequence: CDR1 KGHSH, CDR2 LQKENI. V lost 3 bases to trimming and J lost 7 bases, with 10 bases between them. The CDR3 loop spans 14 amino acids. The DNA read from the CDR3 is TGTGCCAGCTCACCGTCAGGGCGAAATTCACCC. It yields the protein CASSPSGRNSP. From start to end, the CDR3 is CASSPSGRNSPLHF.

The CDR3 here is CSATLGGTNNQPQHF. The part of the CDR3 DNA that was read is TGCAGTGCTACCCTCGGCGGGACTAACAATCAGCCC. The gene calls are TRBV20-1 and TRBJ1-5, with D possibly being TRBD1 (5 bases). The read halts 3 residues ahead of the CDR3 end, with the missing end drawn from the germline J gene. The CDR3 is made up of 15 amino acids. Trimming pared 4 bases from V and 3 bases from J, leaving 16 bases between. The germline CDR1 and CDR2 sequences are DFQATT and SNEGSKA (reference sequence).

With regard to this clone: The read finishes 3 residues shy of the CDR3 end, and the germline J gene is used to complete it. This rearrangement joins TRBV7-9 to TRBJ2-2; 7 bases agree with TRBD2. With V trimmed by 5 bases and J by 6 bases, 9 bases remained unmatched. The CDR3 has 15 amino acids. Germline CDR1 reads SEHNR; CDR2 reads FQNEAQ (reference sequence). CDR3 bases read: TGTGCCAGCAGCCCCCCGGGGGGTGAGGCCGGGGAG. Translated, it gives CASSPPGGEAGE. From start to end, the CDR3 is CASSPPGGEAGELFF.

About this clone itself: The read halts 3 residues ahead of the CDR3 end, with the missing end drawn from the germline J gene. The chain links TRBV19 to TRBJ2-1, with 8 bases lining up with TRBD2. The germline gives CDR1 LNHDA, CDR2 SQIVND (reference sequence). The CDR3 spans 15 residues. V trimming: 3 bases; J trimming: 5 bases; junction bases outside the gene matches: 6. The sequenced part of the CDR3 DNA is TGTGCCAGTAGTATCGTCCCAGCGGGGGACAATGAG. It yields the protein CASSIVPAGDNE. The full CDR3 sequence reads CASSIVPAGDNEQFF.

With regard to this clone: The sequence runs out 3 residues before the end of the CDR3; the remainder is reconstructed from the germline J gene. The rearrangement uses TRBV20-1 and TRBJ2-3; TRBD2 aligns across 8 bases. The germline gives CDR1 DFQATT, CDR2 SNEGSKA (reference sequence). This CDR3 region has 13 residues. The CDR3 here is CSALLGERETQYF. The covered CDR3 bases are TGCAGTGCACTACTAGGAGAGCGGGAGACG.

On this clone itself: The observed sequence ends 3 residues before the CDR3 terminus, with the missing tail filled in from the germline J gene. The V and J genes are TRBV2 and TRBJ1-2; maybe TRBD1 (5 bases). This CDR3 region has 15 residues. Germline-derived CDR1 and CDR2 are SNHLY and FYNNEI. The CDR3 reads CASSELAGDPYDYTF. CDR3 DNA (partial): TGTGCCAGCAGCGAACTAGCGGGGGACCCCTACGAC. Full variable domain (rest looked up from reference TRBV2 and TRBJ1-2): EPEVTQTPSHQVTQMGQEVILRCVPISNHLYFYWYRQILGQKVEFLVSFYNNEISEKSEIFDDQFSVERPDGSNFTLKIRSTKLEDSAMYFCASSELAGDPYDYTFGSGTRLTVV.

In regard to this clone: Read sequence stops 3 residues before the CDR3 end, and the germline J gene provides the missing end. The chain recombines TRBV7-3 with TRBJ2-1, with D unclear. Trimming took off 3 bases at V and 7 bases at J, with 7 bases between the two ends. This CDR3 is 12 amino acids long. Looked up from germline, CDR1 is SGHTA and CDR2 is FQGTGA. The CDR3 bases that were read are TGTGCCAGCAGCTTTACCGGGAATGAG. Protein: CASSFTGNE. The CDR3 in full is CASSFTGNEQFF.

Notes on this clone: The read stops 3 residues short of the end of the CDR3; the missing end is completed from the germline J gene. The V and J genes are TRBV12-3 or TRBV12-4 and TRBJ2-1; 12 bases map to TRBD2. Unmatched junction bases numbered 6, after V lost 5 bases and J lost 1 base. This CDR3 contains 17 residues. CDR3 residues: CASSRTSGVQSYNEQFF. CDR3 DNA, as far as it was read: TGTGCCAGCAGTCGGACTAGCGGGGTTCAATCCTACAATGAG.

For this clone: The CDR3 end is not reached by the read, which stops 3 residues before it; the germline J gene fills it in. The chain carries TRBV13 and TRBJ2-7; 8 positions match TRBD1. The CDR3 loop spans 14 amino acids. Germline V lookup: CDR1 PRHDT, CDR2 FYEKMQ (reference sequence). Losses at the gene ends were 5 bases for V and 1 base for J; bases not matched to a gene: 4. CDR3 protein: CASSPGQGSYEQYF. The CDR3 DNA, read in part, is TGTGCCAGCAGCCCCGGACAGGGATCCTACGAG.

Worth noting for this clone: Sequencing ends 3 residues short of the CDR3 end; the germline J gene provides the rest. The chain uses TRBV5-1 and TRBJ2-4; 7 bases fit TRBD1. The CDR3 extends over 13 amino acids. The germline gives CDR1 SGHRS, CDR2 YFSETQ. The CDR3 loop is CASSLGQGVDQYF. The CDR3 bases that were read are TGCGCCAGCAGCTTGGGCCAGGGGGTTGAT.

To note about this clone: The missing CDR3 end, 3 residues past where the read stops, is filled in from the germline J gene. This chain links TRBV7-9 with TRBJ2-1; 8 bases are shared with TRBD2. The V segment lost 4 bases and the J segment 9 bases; nucleotides outside the gene matches: 11. The CDR3 runs 15 residues. Germline values: CDR1 SEHNR, CDR2 FQNEAQ (reference sequence). The CDR3 region is CASSSLSGGGGEQFF. CDR3 DNA, as far as it was read: TGTGCCAGCAGCTCCCTAAGCGGGGGAGGAGGTGAG.

As for this clone: The read halts 3 residues ahead of the CDR3 end, with the missing end drawn from the germline J gene. This chain connects TRBV19 to TRBJ2-5, with 10 bases aligning to TRBD1. Germline CDR1 LNHDA, CDR2 SQIVND (reference sequence). The CDR3 length is 14 residues. J was trimmed by 5 bases and V by 7 bases; bases with no gene match: 7. Incomplete CDR3 DNA: TGTGCCAGTACCTCGGGACAGGGGTACGAGACC. Amino acid sequence: CASTSGQGYET. The complete CDR3 protein is CASTSGQGYETQYF.

A note on this clone: The read ends 3 residues before the CDR3 terminus; that terminus is restored from the germline J gene. V is TRBV6-4 and J is TRBJ2-1; 11 positions agree with TRBD2. Unmatched junction bases numbered 2, after V lost 5 bases and J lost 2 bases. The CDR3 is 15 amino acids. The germline V gene has CDR1 MRHNA and CDR2 SNTAGT. The sequenced CDR3 bases are TGTGCCAGCAGTCCTAGCGGGGGGACCTACAATGAG. Residues: CASSPSGGTYNE. Given in full, the CDR3 is CASSPSGGTYNEQFF.

The CDR3 sequence is CASSFVEGRGTEAFF. The CDR3 DNA, read in part, is TGTGCCAGCAGTTTCGTAGAGGGTAGGGGCACTGAA. The rearrangement joins TRBV28 to TRBJ1-1; D might be TRBD1 (5 bases). The read ends 3 residues before the CDR3 terminus; that terminus is restored from the germline J gene. The V and J ends lost 3 bases and 4 bases respectively, with 15 bases between them. Per germline, CDR1 MDHEN and CDR2 SYDVKM. The CDR3 extends over 15 amino acids.

Turning to this clone: The CDR3 end falls 3 residues outside the read, so it is completed with the germline J gene. This chain links TRBV28 with TRBJ2-5; D might be TRBD2 (5 bases). The CDR3 consists of 13 residues. The germline V gene encodes CDR1 MDHEN and CDR2 SYDVKM. The germline V and J ends were trimmed by 11 bases and 4 bases, with 17 bases remaining between them. CDR3 bases read: TGTGCCCACTCCGAGGGCCGGGGAGAGACC. Translating gives CAHSEGRGET. From start to end, the CDR3 is CAHSEGRGETQYF.

Notes on this clone: The CDR3 end lies 3 residues beyond the end of the read and is filled in from the germline J gene. The rearrangement joins TRBV7-9 to TRBJ2-3, with 9 positions matching TRBD1. This CDR3 comprises 13 residues. Germline V gene data show CDR1 as SEHNR and CDR2 as FQNEAQ (reference sequence). Trimming took 6 bases from V and 6 from J; bases not matched to a gene: 4. The covered CDR3 bases are TGTGCCAGCAGGGGACAGGGTGAGGATACG. It codes for CASRGQGEDT. Given in full, the CDR3 is CASRGQGEDTQYF.

Comment on this clone: Sequencing ends 3 residues short of the CDR3 end; the germline J gene provides the rest. The rearrangement links TRBV19 to TRBJ2-7; 9 positions match TRBD2. This CDR3 region has 15 residues. Germline V gene sequence: CDR1 LNHDA, CDR2 SQIVND (reference sequence). Trimming at V came to 3 bases and at J to 3 bases, leaving 6 bases not matched to a gene. The CDR3 reads CASSISAGGLYEQYF. Incomplete CDR3 DNA: TGTGCCAGTAGTATCTCGGCGGGGGGGCTCTACGAG.

Note on this clone: The read terminates 3 residues ahead of where the CDR3 ends, so the germline J gene completes it. The chain has TRBV2 and TRBJ1-4; 10 positions agree with TRBD1. From germline, CDR1 is SNHLY and CDR2 FYNNEI. The CDR3 extends over 15 amino acids. After removal of 4 bases from V and 5 bases from J, the junction contained 4 bases not matched to a gene. The CDR3 loop is CASSGAGQGNEKLFF. The CDR3 DNA, read in part, is TGTGCCAGCAGTGGGGCGGGACAGGGGAATGAAAAA.

Points on this clone: Coverage ceases 3 residues before the CDR3 finishes, and the germline J gene fills in the end. The chain combines TRBV7-6 with TRBJ1-1; D gene ambiguous. The CDR3 length is 12 residues. Per the germline V gene, CDR1 is SGHVS and CDR2 is FNYEAQ. The V and J ends lost 2 bases and 2 bases respectively, with 3 bases between them. CDR3 DNA, as far as it was read: TGTGCCAGCAGCTTACAAAACACTGAA. Amino acids: CASSLQNTE. The entire CDR3 sequence reads CASSLQNTEAFF.

Turning to this clone: Coverage ceases 3 residues before the CDR3 finishes, and the germline J gene fills in the end. The chain is built from TRBV2 and TRBJ2-7, with 8 positions matching TRBD1. Germline lookup yields CDR1 SNHLY and CDR2 FYNNEI. J gave up 2 bases and V 3 bases, and 3 bases lay outside the gene matches. The CDR3 covers 14 residues. CDR3 DNA (partial): TGTGCCAGCAGTGAGGGCAGGGGGCCCTACGAG. It encodes CASSEGRGPYE. The whole CDR3 is CASSEGRGPYEQYF. The complete variable domain, with remaining parts taken from reference TRBV2 and TRBJ2-7, reads EPEVTQTPSHQVTQMGQEVILRCVPISNHLYFYWYRQILGQKVEFLVSFYNNEISEKSEIFDDQFSVERPDGSNFTLKIRSTKLEDSAMYFCASSEGRGPYEQYFGPGTRLTVT.

On this clone itself: The read ends 3 residues shy of where the CDR3 ends; the end is completed using the germline J gene. The J gene is TRBJ1-1, the V gene TRBV11-2; a possible D gene is TRBD1 (6 bases). In germline, CDR1 is SGHAT, CDR2 FQNNGV. The ends were cut back, 3 bases at V and 0 bases at J, with 11 bases in the middle. The CDR3 has 15 amino acids. This CDR3 reads CASSLTGGMNTEAFF. The covered CDR3 bases are TGTGCCAGCAGCTTGACAGGTGGAATGAACACTGAA.

On this clone itself: The missing CDR3 end, 3 residues past where the read stops, is filled in from the germline J gene. The chain has TRBV18 and TRBJ2-7, with 8 nucleotides matching TRBD2. V gave up 3 bases and J gave up 2 bases; unmatched junction bases: 3. This CDR3 contains 14 residues. Germline-derived CDR1 and CDR2 are KGHSH and LQKENI. CDR3 DNA (partial): TGTGCCAGCTCACCGGCGGGGGGCACCTACGAG. This gives the protein CASSPAGGTYE. The whole CDR3 sequence is CASSPAGGTYEQYF.